The present T cell receptor beta chain was sequenced within a study of OX40 agonist ivuxolimab in advanced cancers. At the level of the whole study: Ivuxolimab, which targeted the costimulatory receptor OX40 (CD134), was an agonistic, fully human IgG2 monoclonal antibody. The paper reports the monotherapy dose-escalation portion (N of about 54 patients) of the phase I ivuxolimab trial. The point of sequencing TCRbeta in the periphery was to test whether ivuxolimab changed TCR sequence diversity and drove clonal T-cell expansion. Intravenous ivuxolimab was administered to patients every 2 weeks at six dose levels: 0.01, 0.1, 0.3, 1.5, 3 and 10 mg/kg. Among the roughly 50 dose-escalation patients, some 20 had hepatocellular carcinoma, 15 melanoma, 9 renal cell carcinoma and 9 head and neck cancer. Patients were allowed to have had prior anti-PD-1, anti-PD-L1 or anti-CTLA-4 therapy, and approximately 40% of the dose-escalation patients had previously received checkpoint inhibitors. Partial responses occurred in three dose-escalation patients, of whom one had hepatocellular carcinoma and two had cutaneous melanoma. A male proportion of under 85% and a mean age of about 60 years, ranging from about 20 to 85, were recorded for the dose-escalation cohort.

Genomic DNA was extracted from sorted cells for sequencing of the TCRbeta CDR3 region. TCRbeta CDR3 regions were sequenced using the immunoSEQ Assay. Here the immuneACCESS table is served through TCRdb, limited to in-frame sequences with V and J called. Missing clones are a known gap in these copies; in checked studies unresolved V genes cover under half, and the rest lacks a known reason. Here the sample has some 82,000 clones; 94% occur a single time. Approximately 10% of the sample is held by the ten biggest clonotypes. Patients with autoimmune disease history or receiving systemic immunosuppression were excluded from the trial. Peripheral blood for TCR sequencing was collected from all dose cohorts at baseline, on cycle 4 day 1, and on cycle 7 day 1. Samples were obtained from an open-label, multicenter, first-in-human phase I dose-escalation trial of ivuxolimab. The trial enrolled adults with locally advanced or metastatic head and neck squamous cell, hepatocellular, melanoma or renal cell carcinoma. Before TCR sequencing, CD4+ T cells and CD8+ T cells from peripheral blood were sorted into separate populations.

Beyond this particular receptor, the publication reports: In the 0.1-3.0 mg/kg groups, partial responders were among the patients with the lowest normalized peripheral clonal expansion, particularly in CD8+ T cells. At doses from 0.1 to 3.0 mg/kg, clonal expansion was seen in both CD4+ and CD8+ blood T cells between baseline and week 6. Antigen specificity was not determined for the clonally expanded peripheral T cells. Low levels of normalized T-cell clonal expansion were also shown by some nonresponding patients. After ivuxolimab, expanded clones were on average more numerous among CD8+ T cells than among CD4+ T cells.

For this clone: Its antigen remains undetermined. No qualities accompany the bases; no much larger clone lies one base away.

The sample consisted of CD4+ or CD8+ T cells sorted from blood, taken in a trial of the OX40 agonist ivuxolimab. The TCR comes from an adult with an advanced solid tumor such as melanoma, head and neck, liver or kidney cancer.

The CDR3 loop reads CASSPGDRSNYGYTF. In nucleotides, the sequence is TGTGCCAGCTCACCAGGGGACAGATCTAACTATGGCTACACCTTC. The sequence joins TRBV18 to TRBJ1-2, and 7 junction bases match TRBD1. From V the trimming removes 2 bases and from J it removes 0 bases, while the gene matches leave 3 bases of the junction unaccounted for. CDR1 and CDR2 are read off the germline V gene as KGHSH and LQKENI. Including cysteine and phenylalanine, the CDR3 has 15 amino acids. CDR3 DNA only is kept here, 45 bases in frame from base 1.